This TCR beta chain was sequenced for a study of T cells in Graves' hyperthyroidism and ophthalmopathy. Study summary: Upon initial diagnosis and before any treatment, peripheral blood was collected. General study results and limits: Most expanded thyroid clonotypes above 0.001 also appeared in blood.

The CDR3 spans 13 residues. Per the germline V gene, CDR1 is MNHEY and CDR2 is SMNVEV (reference sequence). The V end was cut by 3 bases, the J end by 0 bases, with 3 bases between. From RNA transcripts, TCR beta CDR3 regions were amplified. Using the HTBI primer set, a first-round RT-PCR was run on the TCR CDR3. TCRdb reprocessed the multiplex PCR reads with MiXCR, giving one entry per CDR3 protein. The data hold hundreds of thousands of distinct CDR3 sequences, with 16% observed a single time. Diagnostic assessment was based on clinical symptoms, serum thyroxine and TRAb, thyroid ultrasound and orbital computed tomography. The authors obtained PBMCs from around 11 ml of fresh peripheral blood. This clonotype came up many times. Its antigen is not identified.

What was sequenced was blood. This clonotype was sampled from a woman in her 30s with Graves' hyperthyroidism. This chain links TRBV27 with TRBJ1-5; no definite D call. CDR3 nucleotide sequence: TGTGCCAGCAGTTTTAATAGCAATCAGCCCCAGCATTTT. It specifies CASSFNSNQPQHF.